Shown below are 8 T cell receptor beta chains from a single sample sequenced in a study of patients and donors after allogeneic stem cell transplantation (dated by TCRdb to about 2020). The library relied on RT-PCR. Sequencing instrument: NextSeq 550. TCRdb reprocessing: public reads trimmed at Q25 with fastp, clones called with MiXCR, in-frame beta chains kept. All rows with the same CDR3 protein become a single entry with the most common DNA and genes. The sample table contains approximately 170,000 distinct CDR3 sequences; only one count was recorded for about a quarter of them. Clones ranked in the top ten supply roughly 26% of the sample. The sequenced sample was blood, either unsorted or a sorted T cell fraction (not recorded which). The receptors were sampled from a human donor who was either an allogeneic HSCT recipient or a stem cell or donor lymphocyte infusion donor (not recorded which). It is not recorded whose cells these are; they may come from a transplant donor.

V gene TRBV4-3 combines with J gene TRBJ2-7; no clear D gene. Germline CDR1 and CDR2: LGHNA and YSLEER. This CDR3 is built from 16 residues. The ends were cut back, 0 bases at V and 2 bases at J, with 14 bases in the middle. The CDR3 loop reads CASSQDLQTPAYEQYF. The CDR3 coding sequence is TGCGCCAGCAGCCAAGATCTCCAGACGCCGGCCTACGAGCAGTACTTC.

V is TRBV6-5 and J is TRBJ2-7, with D perhaps matching TRBD1 (5 bases). Germline values: CDR1 MNHEY, CDR2 SVGAGI. This CDR3 comprises 13 residues. Trimming took 1 base from V and 3 from J, leaving 7 bases between them. This chain's CDR3 is CASSYFDSYEQYF. Here the CDR3 DNA reads TGTGCCAGCAGTTACTTTGACAGCTACGAGCAGTACTTC.

J is TRBJ1-6 and V is TRBV27, with D maybe TRBD1 (5 bases). The CDR3 contains 15 residues. Trimming took 5 bases from V and 8 from J, leaving 16 bases between them. Germline values: CDR1 MNHEY, CDR2 SMNVEV (reference sequence). The CDR3 DNA reads TGTGCCAGCAGTCCAAGGGGAGGGAGTGATTCACCCCTCCACTTT. Protein: CASSPRGGSDSPLHF.

The chain has TRBV12-3 or TRBV12-4 and TRBJ2-7; 9 bases align to TRBD1. The CDR3 has 14 residues. Losses at the gene ends were 6 bases for V and 5 bases for J; bases not matched to a gene: 8. DNA for the CDR3: TGTGCCAGCAGCCCCGGGACAGGGTCAAACGAGCAGTACTTC. Encoded protein: CASSPGTGSNEQYF.

V and J are TRBV20-1 and TRBJ2-6; no firm D call. The V gene lost 4 bases and the J gene lost 1 base, with 5 bases spanning the gap. The germline CDR1 and CDR2 sequences are DFQATT and SNEGSKA (reference sequence). CDR3 size: 13 residues. In DNA, the CDR3 is TGCAGTGCTAAAGAGTCTGGGGCCAACGTCCTGACTTTC. The encoded protein is CSAKESGANVLTF.

Many counts were recorded for this clonotype. The V call is TRBV5-1, the J call TRBJ2-5, with D unclear. CDR1 SGHRS and CDR2 YFSETQ come from the germline V gene. Trimming pared 2 bases from V and 4 bases from J, leaving 24 bases between. CDR3 size: 18 residues. CDR3: CASSLRNPDPSWVETQYF. The CDR3 nucleotides read TGCGCCAGCAGCTTAAGGAATCCGGACCCCTCTTGGGTAGAGACCCAGTACTTC.

CDR3 residues: CAISPITGGAGYEQYF. The CDR3 DNA follows: TGTGCCATCAGTCCGATTACAGGGGGCGCGGGTTACGAGCAGTACTTC. The V gene is TRBV10-3, the J gene TRBJ2-7, with TRBD1 matching 9 bases. Unmatched junction bases numbered 12, after V lost 5 bases and J lost 4 bases. The germline V gene encodes CDR1 ENHRY and CDR2 SYGVKD. The CDR3 length is 16 residues.

The rearrangement uses TRBV7-9 and TRBJ2-5; no firm D call. The germline gives CDR1 SEHNR, CDR2 FQNEAQ (reference sequence). This CDR3 is 15 amino acids long. V dropped 0 bases and J dropped 3 bases, with 11 bases sitting between them. CDR3 in amino acids: CASSLARRREETQYF. CDR3 coding DNA: TGTGCCAGCAGCTTAGCGCGGCGAAGGGAAGAGACCCAGTACTTC.